The rows below give T cell receptor beta chains drawn from one sample of a study of OX40 agonist ivuxolimab in advanced cancers. The table came from immunoSEQ multiplex PCR; TCRdb's copy has only in-frame clones and leaves some out. The sample contains fewer than 70,000 clones, approximately 90% of which appear only once. Sequencing used CD4+ or CD8+ T cells sorted from blood, obtained in a trial of the OX40 agonist ivuxolimab. The receptors were gathered from an adult with an advanced solid tumor such as melanoma, head and neck, liver or kidney cancer. Both conserved end residues are part of each CDR3. Each record gives: clone size, V gene, J gene, D gene, CDR3 protein, CDR3 DNA. The D gene is left open where the match is weak. Not every row has a clone size; where given, it reads once, few, many or a size class.

>-|TRBV2|TRBJ1-5|-
CASSEELGTTLNQPQHF
TGTGCCAGCAGTGAAGAATTGGGGACAACCTTAAATCAGCCCCAGCATTTT
>-|TRBV25-1|TRBJ2-1|-
CASSSGDTWQFF
TGTGCCAGCAGTTCGGGGGACACTTGGCAGTTCTTC
>-|TRBV30|TRBJ2-1|TRBD2
CALSGRAFNEQFF
TGTGCCCTTAGCGGGAGGGCCTTCAATGAGCAGTTCTTC
>-|TRBV7-2|TRBJ2-5|-
CASSLISGGVETQYF
TGTGCCAGCAGCTTAATTTCCGGCGGGGTGGAGACCCAGTACTTC
>-|TRBV7-9|TRBJ1-2|-
CASSLGGQNYGYTF
TGTGCCAGCAGCTTAGGAGGCCAGAACTATGGCTACACCTTC
>-|TRBV6-1|TRBJ2-7|-
CASSENRVAPEQYF
TGTGCCAGCAGTGAAAACAGGGTAGCCCCCGAGCAGTACTTC
>-|TRBV5-4|TRBJ2-3|TRBD2
CASSSGLAGMDTQYF
TGTGCCAGCAGCTCGGGACTAGCGGGAATGGATACGCAGTATTTT
>-|TRBV7-2|TRBJ1-1|-
CAGSAQTERLGAFF
TGTGCCGGCAGCGCCCAGACAGAAAGGCTGGGAGCTTTCTTT
>once|TRBV19|TRBJ1-4|-
CASSMATNEKLFF
TGTGCCAGTAGTATGGCAACTAATGAAAAACTGTTTTTT
>-|TRBV5-4|TRBJ1-2|-
CASSLAQGSYGYTF
TGTGCCAGCAGCTTGGCACAAGGATCCTATGGCTACACCTTC
>-|TRBV19|TRBJ2-7|-
CASSGAPSYEQYF
TGTGCCAGTAGCGGGGCGCCGTCCTACGAGCAGTACTTC
>-|TRBV5-1|TRBJ2-2|-
CASSLASVETGELFF
TGCGCCAGCAGCTTGGCTAGCGTGGAAACCGGGGAGCTGTTTTTT
>-|TRBV19|TRBJ2-7|-
CASSMRTDSYEQYF
TGTGCCAGTAGTATGCGGACAGATTCCTACGAGCAGTACTTC
>-|TRBV2|TRBJ2-7|TRBD1
CASSTGTGGVQTPEQYF
TGTGCCAGCAGTACCGGGACAGGGGGTGTACAGACACCCGAGCAGTACTTC
>-|TRBV7-8|TRBJ2-1|-
CASNPPLSQGRNYNEQFF
TGTGCCAGCAACCCCCCCCTTTCGCAGGGGCGAAACTACAATGAGCAGTTCTTC
>-|TRBV10-1|TRBJ1-2|-
CASGSAANYGYTF
TGCGCCAGCGGCTCTGCAGCTAACTATGGCTACACCTTC
>-|TRBV25-1|TRBJ2-3|TRBD2
CASSQREGLGDTQYF
TGTGCCAGCAGTCAGCGGGAGGGCCTTGGGGATACGCAGTATTTT
>once|TRBV6-5|TRBJ2-1|-
CASSYGLNEQFF
TGTGCCAGCAGTTACGGCTTGAATGAGCAGTTCTTC
>-|TRBV5-1|TRBJ2-2|TRBD1
CASSPTGGLATNTGELFF
TGCGCCAGCAGCCCCACAGGGGGGCTAGCAACGAACACCGGGGAGCTGTTTTTT
>-|TRBV7-9|TRBJ2-3|-
CASSPNRVSTDTQYF
TGTGCCAGCAGCCCTAACAGGGTTAGCACAGATACGCAGTATTTT
>-|TRBV19|TRBJ2-1|TRBD2
CATYPGEGYNEQFF
TGTGCCACCTACCCGGGGGAGGGATACAATGAGCAGTTCTTC
>-|TRBV6-5|TRBJ2-4|-
CASSYPGLAKNIQYF
TGTGCCAGCAGTTACCCCGGCCTAGCCAAAAACATTCAGTACTTC
>-|TRBV19|TRBJ2-6|TRBD1
CASTPGQGYAGANVLTF
TGTGCCAGTACCCCGGGACAGGGGTATGCTGGGGCCAACGTCCTGACTTTC
>once|TRBV18|TRBJ1-6|-
CASSPRDGEDSPLHF
TGTGCCAGCTCACCACGGGACGGGGAGGATTCACCCCTCCACTTT
>few|TRBV5-4|TRBJ2-7|TRBD1
CASSLRDRSTEQYF
TGTGCCAGCAGCTTGAGGGACAGGTCCACGGAGCAGTACTTC
>-|TRBV11-3|TRBJ2-6|-
CASSLVPRISGANVLTF
TGTGCCAGCAGCTTAGTCCCGCGAATCTCTGGGGCCAACGTCCTGACTTTC
>-|TRBV5-1|TRBJ1-1|-
CASRSGLMNTEAFF
TGCGCCAGCAGATCGGGACTGATGAACACTGAAGCTTTCTTT
>-|TRBV7-9|TRBJ1-3|TRBD1
CASSLGQGSGNTIYF
TGTGCCAGCAGCTTGGGACAGGGATCTGGAAACACCATATATTTT
>-|TRBV27|TRBJ2-1|TRBD2
CASTRFGTSGSGEQFF
TGTGCCAGCACCAGATTTGGGACTAGCGGGAGTGGTGAGCAGTTCTTC
>-|TRBV30|TRBJ2-7|-
CAWSADFYEQYF
TGTGCCTGGAGTGCGGACTTCTACGAGCAGTACTTC
>-|TRBV11-2|TRBJ2-2|-
CASSHAWLFF
TGTGCCAGCAGCCACGCGTGGCTGTTTTTT
>-|TRBV5-1|TRBJ2-7|-
CASSLGSAAYEQYF
TGCGCCAGCAGCTTGGGGTCTGCTGCCTACGAGCAGTACTTC
>-|TRBV15|TRBJ2-1|-
CATSRVAGMVDEQFF
TGTGCCACCAGCAGAGTAGCAGGGATGGTCGATGAGCAGTTCTTC
>-|TRBV6-1|TRBJ2-7|-
CASSEGAGGAYEQYF
TGTGCCAGCAGTGAAGGGGCAGGTGGGGCCTACGAGCAGTACTTC
>-|TRBV29-1|TRBJ2-7|-
CSAGDGLYEQYF
TGCAGCGCAGGGGACGGGCTCTACGAGCAGTACTTC
>-|TRBV6-1|TRBJ1-5|-
CASSGAVNNQPQHF
TGTGCCAGCAGTGGAGCCGTAAACAATCAGCCCCAGCATTTT
>-|TRBV12-5|TRBJ2-3|-
CASGMAVAADTQYF
TGTGCTAGTGGTATGGCGGTCGCGGCAGATACGCAGTATTTT
>-|TRBV19|TRBJ2-2|-
CASSIVRADNTGELFF
TGTGCCAGTAGTATAGTTAGGGCCGACAACACCGGGGAGCTGTTTTTT
>once|TRBV6-5|TRBJ2-5|-
CASSYSRAQETQYF
TGTGCCAGCAGTTACTCGCGGGCCCAAGAGACCCAGTACTTC
>-|TRBV7-2|TRBJ1-1|-
CASSQYLDIEAFF
TGTGCCAGCAGCCAATATTTAGATATTGAAGCTTTCTTT
>-|TRBV19|TRBJ2-6|TRBD1
CASSGGDREPPGANVLTF
TGTGCCAGTAGTGGGGGGGACAGGGAACCCCCTGGGGCCAACGTCCTGACTTTC
>-|TRBV19|TRBJ2-1|TRBD2
CASSMSTGLAGVKEQFF
TGTGCCAGTAGTATGTCCACCGGACTAGCGGGAGTCAAAGAGCAGTTCTTC
>-|TRBV18|TRBJ2-1|-
CASSPTSGTGNEQFF
TGTGCCAGCTCACCAACCTCCGGGACGGGCAATGAGCAGTTCTTC
>-|TRBV7-7|TRBJ2-2|-
CASSLRPSQGMNTGELFF
TGTGCCAGCAGCTTAAGGCCTAGCCAGGGGATGAACACCGGGGAGCTGTTTTTT
>-|TRBV27|TRBJ2-7|TRBD1
CASSYAGTDNPYEQYF
TGTGCCAGCAGTTACGCCGGGACAGACAACCCCTACGAGCAGTACTTC
>-|TRBV4-1|TRBJ2-7|TRBD2
CASSQVRIAGANYEQYF
TGCGCCAGCAGCCAAGTAAGGATAGCGGGAGCCAACTACGAGCAGTACTTC
>-|TRBV27|TRBJ2-5|TRBD2
CASSRSSGSIPETQYF
TGTGCCAGCAGTAGATCAAGCGGGAGTATACCAGAGACCCAGTACTTC
>once|TRBV5-1|TRBJ1-1|TRBD1
CASSMGTGSTEAFF
TGCGCCAGCAGCATGGGGACAGGTAGCACTGAAGCTTTCTTT
>-|TRBV6-1|TRBJ1-2|-
CASSDTVGGYTF
TGTGCCAGCAGTGATACGGTCGGTGGCTACACCTTC
>once|TRBV11-2|TRBJ1-5|-
CASSLDGPSNQPQHF
TGTGCCAGCAGCTTAGATGGCCCCAGCAATCAGCCCCAGCATTTT
>-|TRBV5-1|TRBJ1-4|TRBD1
CASSWTGAGEKLFF
TGCGCCAGCAGCTGGACAGGGGCTGGGGAAAAACTGTTTTTT
>-|TRBV27|TRBJ2-2|-
CASSLSILAANTGELFF
TGTGCCAGCAGTTTATCGATATTAGCGGCTAACACCGGGGAGCTGTTTTTT
>-|TRBV7-2|TRBJ2-2|-
CASSPMVGASGGELFF
TGTGCCAGCAGCCCAATGGTGGGGGCCTCGGGCGGGGAGCTGTTTTTT
>-|TRBV11-2|TRBJ1-2|-
CASSFSDGGYGYTF
TGTGCCAGCAGCTTTTCGGACGGGGGTTATGGCTACACCTTC
>few|TRBV30|TRBJ1-1|TRBD1
CAWSPQGATEAFF
TGTGCCTGGAGCCCACAGGGGGCCACTGAAGCTTTCTTT